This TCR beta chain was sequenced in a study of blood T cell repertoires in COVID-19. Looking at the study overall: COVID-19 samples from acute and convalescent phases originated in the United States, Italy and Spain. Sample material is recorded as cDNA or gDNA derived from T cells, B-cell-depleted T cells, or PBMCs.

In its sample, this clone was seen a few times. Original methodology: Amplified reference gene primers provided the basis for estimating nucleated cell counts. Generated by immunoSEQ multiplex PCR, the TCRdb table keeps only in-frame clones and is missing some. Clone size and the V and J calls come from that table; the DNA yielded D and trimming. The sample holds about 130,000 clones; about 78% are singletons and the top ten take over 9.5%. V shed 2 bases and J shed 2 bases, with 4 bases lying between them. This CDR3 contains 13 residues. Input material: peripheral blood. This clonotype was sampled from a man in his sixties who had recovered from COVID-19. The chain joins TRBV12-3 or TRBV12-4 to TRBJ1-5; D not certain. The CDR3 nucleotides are TGTGCCAGCAGTTTAACAGGCAATCAGCCCCAGCATTTT. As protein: CASSLTGNQPQHF.